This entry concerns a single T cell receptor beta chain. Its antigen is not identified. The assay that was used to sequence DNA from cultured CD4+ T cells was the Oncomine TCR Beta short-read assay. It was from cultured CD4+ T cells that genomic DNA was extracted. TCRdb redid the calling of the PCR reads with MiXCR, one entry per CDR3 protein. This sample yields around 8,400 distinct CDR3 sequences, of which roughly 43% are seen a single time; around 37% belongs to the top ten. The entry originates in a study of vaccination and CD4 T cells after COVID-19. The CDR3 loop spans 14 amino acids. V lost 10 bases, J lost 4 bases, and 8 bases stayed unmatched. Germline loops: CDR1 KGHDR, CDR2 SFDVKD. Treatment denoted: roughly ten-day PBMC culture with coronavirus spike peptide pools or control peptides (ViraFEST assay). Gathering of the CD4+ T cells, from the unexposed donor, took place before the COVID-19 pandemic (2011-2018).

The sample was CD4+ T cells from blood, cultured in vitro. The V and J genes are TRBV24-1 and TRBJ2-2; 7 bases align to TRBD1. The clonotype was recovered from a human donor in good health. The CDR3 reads CATQGEVATGELFF. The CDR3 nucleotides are TGTGCCACTCAGGGGGAAGTAGCCACCGGGGAGCTGTTTTTT.